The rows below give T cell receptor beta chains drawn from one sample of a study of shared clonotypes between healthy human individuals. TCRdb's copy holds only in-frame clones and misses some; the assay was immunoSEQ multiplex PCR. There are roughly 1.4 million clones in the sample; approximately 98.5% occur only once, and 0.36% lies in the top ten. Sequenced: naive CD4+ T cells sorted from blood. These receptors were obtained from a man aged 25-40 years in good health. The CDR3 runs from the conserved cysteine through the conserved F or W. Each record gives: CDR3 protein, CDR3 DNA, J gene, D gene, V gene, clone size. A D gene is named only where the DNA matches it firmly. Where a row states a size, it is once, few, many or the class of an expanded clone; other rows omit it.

CASSIRGRLTGELFF TGCGCCAGCAGCATCCGGGGACGGCTGACCGGGGAGCTGTTTTTT TRBJ2-2 . TRBV5-1 once
CASSSRSRDNQETQYF TGTGCCAGCAGCTCTAGAAGCCGGGACAACCAAGAGACCCAGTACTTC TRBJ2-5 . TRBV11-2 .
CASSSPDSTGELFF TGTGCCAGCAGCTCCCCCGACAGTACCGGGGAGCTGTTTTTT TRBJ2-2 . TRBV13 .
CASRRTERYEQYF TGTGCCAGCCGCCGGACAGAGAGATACGAGCAGTACTTC TRBJ2-7 . TRBV6-5 once
CASTGLAGGSHNEQFF TGTGCCAGCACGGGACTAGCGGGAGGGTCACACAATGAGCAGTTCTTC TRBJ2-1 TRBD2 TRBV18 .
CASSQALPGQGASGQAFF TGTGCCAGCAGCCAAGCCCTCCCGGGACAGGGGGCTTCGGGACAAGCTTTCTTT TRBJ1-1 TRBD1 TRBV9 .
CASSFGVRSGNTGELFF TGCGCCAGCAGCTTTGGGGTGAGGAGCGGGAACACCGGGGAGCTGTTTTTT TRBJ2-2 . TRBV5-1 .
CASSRDRGRLDYEQYF TGTGCCAGCAGCCGCGATAGGGGACGTTTAGACTACGAGCAGTACTTC TRBJ2-7 . TRBV5-4 .
CASSPLGVASSGQPQHF TGTGCCAGCTCACCACTCGGGGTTGCGAGTTCAGGTCAGCCCCAGCATTTT TRBJ1-5 . TRBV18 .
CASSLDYSTANIQYF TGTGCCAGCAGCTTAGATTACAGCACGGCGAACATTCAGTACTTC TRBJ2-4 . TRBV11-2 .
CASSPRNSNTEAFF TGTGCCAGCTCACCGAGGAATTCGAACACTGAAGCTTTCTTT TRBJ1-1 . TRBV18 .
CASRTAGRVGANYGYTF TGTGCCAGCAGGACTGCGGGCAGGGTCGGAGCGAACTATGGCTACACCTTC TRBJ1-2 . TRBV2 .
CASSTRDTKYEQYF TGCGCCAGCAGCACCCGGGACACGAAGTACGAGCAGTACTTC TRBJ2-7 . TRBV5-1 .
CASSPGVYYEQYF TGTGCCAGCAGCCCAGGAGTCTACTACGAGCAGTACTTC TRBJ2-7 . TRBV7-9 .
CASSQGRASSYEQYF TGTGCCAGCAGCCAAGGGAGGGCGAGCTCCTACGAGCAGTACTTC TRBJ2-7 TRBD2 TRBV7-9 .
CASSLGFLVDSPQETQYF TGTGCCAGCAGCTTAGGCTTCTTAGTCGACTCACCTCAAGAGACCCAGTACTTC TRBJ2-5 . TRBV7-9 .
CASSPGQVNQPQHF TGTGCCAGCAGCCCGGGACAGGTCAATCAGCCCCAGCATTTT TRBJ1-5 TRBD1 TRBV2 .
CASSSQARDYNEQFF TGTGCCAGCAGCTCCCAAGCCCGGGACTACAATGAGCAGTTCTTC TRBJ2-1 . TRBV7-2 .
CASSSRDLGDTQYF TGCGCCAGCAGCTCGAGAGATTTAGGAGATACGCAGTATTTT TRBJ2-3 . TRBV4-1 .
CASRSLPLNTGELFF TGTGCCAGCAGGTCCCTGCCCCTTAACACCGGGGAGCTGTTTTTT TRBJ2-2 . TRBV11-2 .
CAWSVGVEAFF TGTGCCTGGAGTGTGGGAGTTGAAGCTTTCTTT TRBJ1-1 . TRBV30 .
CASSLGGRVSYEQYF TGCGCCAGCAGCTTGGGCGGGAGGGTCTCCTACGAGCAGTACTTC TRBJ2-7 TRBD2 TRBV5-1 .
CASSGLAGAGADTQYF TGTGCCAGTAGCGGACTAGCGGGAGCTGGGGCAGATACGCAGTATTTT TRBJ2-3 TRBD2 TRBV19 .
CASSPRLAGGKDTQYF TGTGCCAGCAGTCCAAGACTAGCGGGAGGCAAAGATACGCAGTATTTT TRBJ2-3 TRBD2 TRBV27 .
CASSVGRGTSTNQPQHF TGTGCCAGCAGTGTAGGCAGGGGGACTTCCACTAATCAGCCCCAGCATTTT TRBJ1-5 TRBD1 TRBV6-1 .
CASSEAYQLFF TGTGCCAGCAGTGAAGCTTATCAACTGTTTTTT TRBJ1-4 . TRBV6-1 .
CASSPGSRGGYTF TGTGCCAGCAGCCCAGGGTCTAGAGGTGGCTACACCTTC TRBJ1-2 . TRBV28 .
CSAHRAQETQYF TGCAGCGCCCACCGGGCTCAAGAGACCCAGTACTTC TRBJ2-5 . TRBV29-1 .
CASTQGQAEAFF TGTGCCAGCACCCAGGGGCAGGCGGAGGCTTTCTTT TRBJ1-1 . TRBV6-1 .
CASSLVRQGAILNTEAFF TGTGCCAGCAGCTTAGTACGGCAGGGGGCGATTTTAAACACTGAAGCTTTCTTT TRBJ1-1 TRBD1 TRBV7-6 .
CASSDGPNPFEKLFF TGCGCCAGCAGTGATGGGCCAAACCCCTTTGAAAAACTGTTTTTT TRBJ1-4 . TRBV10-1 .
CASSLSLRSTQYF TGTGCCAGCAGCCTCAGTCTAAGGAGTACGCAGTATTTT TRBJ2-3 . TRBV9 .
CASSLVNHAPGNYTEAFF TGTGCCAGCAGCTTAGTCAACCACGCCCCGGGGAATTACACTGAAGCTTTCTTT TRBJ1-1 . TRBV7-6 .
CASSLGLAGSDTQYF TGCGCCAGCAGCTTGGGGCTAGCGGGATCAGATACGCAGTATTTT TRBJ2-3 TRBD2 TRBV5-1 .
CASRDRGSGANYNEQFF TGTGCCAGTAGGGACAGGGGGTCGGGGGCCAATTACAATGAGCAGTTCTTC TRBJ2-1 TRBD1 TRBV27 .
CAIGTVGYTF TGTGCCATCGGGACAGTCGGCTACACCTTC TRBJ1-2 TRBD1 TRBV10-3 .
CASSFGDRKNYGYTF TGTGCCAGCAGTTTTGGGGACAGAAAAAACTATGGCTACACCTTC TRBJ1-2 TRBD1 TRBV28 .
CASSPGLPYEQYF TGTGCCAGCTCACCGGGACTTCCCTACGAGCAGTACTTC TRBJ2-7 . TRBV18 .
CSVGLLAGASYEQYF TGCAGCGTGGGGCTACTAGCGGGGGCGTCCTACGAGCAGTACTTC TRBJ2-7 TRBD2 TRBV29-1 .
CASTWTGIPSGANVLTF TGTGCCAGTACCTGGACAGGGATCCCCTCTGGGGCCAACGTCCTGACTTTC TRBJ2-6 TRBD1 TRBV19 .
CASSLTGNAGANVLTF TGTGCCAGCAGCCTAACAGGGAACGCTGGGGCCAACGTCCTGACTTTC TRBJ2-6 . TRBV7-2 .
CASSPSGQAGGNTIYF TGTGCCAGCTCACCCTCGGGACAGGCGGGTGGAAACACCATATATTTT TRBJ1-3 TRBD1 TRBV18 .
CASSVAGGGETQYF TGTGCCAGCAGTGTGGCAGGGGGAGGGGAGACCCAGTACTTC TRBJ2-5 . TRBV2 .
CASSPLGGRETQYF TGTGCCAGCTCACCATTGGGAGGACGGGAGACCCAGTACTTC TRBJ2-5 . TRBV18 .
CSVARLAGGPGYEQYF TGCAGCGTTGCCAGACTAGCGGGAGGGCCGGGCTACGAGCAGTACTTC TRBJ2-7 TRBD2 TRBV29-1 .
CASRLTVSNQPQHF TGTGCCAGCAGACTCACCGTTAGCAATCAGCCCCAGCATTTT TRBJ1-5 . TRBV6-1 once
CASSPVGKSDTQYF TGTGCCAGCTCACCAGTCGGGAAGTCAGATACGCAGTATTTT TRBJ2-3 . TRBV18 .
CASSSAGKHYGYTF TGTGCCAGCAGCTCGGCAGGGAAACACTATGGCTACACCTTC TRBJ1-2 . TRBV7-9 .
CASSPRTTSTKQYF TGCGCCAGCAGTCCTCGGACAACCTCTACGAAGCAGTACTTC TRBJ2-7 . TRBV10-1 .
CASYWQRDTEAFF TGTGCCAGCTATTGGCAGCGCGACACTGAAGCTTTCTTT TRBJ1-1 . TRBV7-2 .